This entry lists 13 T cell receptor beta chains sequenced from one sample in a study of spatial heterogeneity in lung cancer. TCRdb redid the calling of the 5' RACE reads with MiXCR, one entry per CDR3 protein. The sample has tens of thousands of distinct CDR3 sequences; more than 10% are singletons. Specified time point: sample taken at primary tumor resection. Sequences were derived from PBMCs, sampled at surgery. Every receptor here comes from a male donor with early-stage non-small cell lung cancer.

This clonotype showed up just a few times. The rearrangement uses TRBV7-6 and TRBJ2-7, with TRBD1 matching over 7 bases. The CDR3 sequence is 12 residues long. Germline V gene sequence: CDR1 SGHVS, CDR2 FNYEAQ. V shed 4 bases and J 6 bases; nucleotides not matched to a gene: 3. In DNA, the CDR3 is TGTGCCAGCAGCTCGCACAGGGGCGAGCAGTACTTC. Amino acids: CASSSHRGEQYF.

This clonotype appeared a few times. V gene TRBV28 combines with J gene TRBJ2-6, with D tentatively TRBD1 (6 bases). This CDR3 is 15 amino acids long. V was trimmed by 6 bases and J by 1 base, leaving 10 bases between them. Germline CDR1 is MDHEN and CDR2 is SYDVKM. The CDR3 coding sequence is TGTGCCAGCAGCCAAGGGGGTTCTGGGGCCAACGTCCTGACTTTC. Translation: CASSQGGSGANVLTF.

V usage is TRBV6-6 and J usage is TRBJ1-1; D not resolved. CDR3 length: 14 residues. Germline V gene sequence: CDR1 MNHNY, CDR2 SVGAGI (reference sequence). The V end lost 1 base, the J end lost 1 base, and 7 bases lay between the germline ends. Here the CDR3 reads CASSYLSGNTEAFF. The CDR3, as DNA: TGTGCCAGCAGTTACTTGAGTGGGAACACTGAAGCTTTCTTT.

The rearrangement links TRBV19 to TRBJ2-5; tentatively, D is TRBD2 (6 bases). V was pared by 5 bases and J by 2 bases, with 9 bases between. CDR3 length: 13 amino acids. Germline V CDR1 and CDR2: LNHDA, SQIVND (reference sequence). CDR3 nucleotides: TGTGCCAGTAGTGGGGGGAGACAAGAGACCCAGTACTTC. This translates into CASSGGRQETQYF.

This clonotype was detected a few times. The chain recombines TRBV7-6 with TRBJ1-5; 9 nucleotides agree with TRBD1. The CDR3 consists of 15 residues. The germline V gene has CDR1 SGHVS and CDR2 FNYEAQ. After removal of 5 bases from V and 7 bases from J, the junction contained 9 bases not matched to a gene. This CDR3 is CASSPLTGGGQPQHF. The CDR3 DNA reads as TGTGCCAGCAGCCCCTTGACAGGGGGAGGCCAGCCCCAGCATTTT. Together with reference TRBV7-6 and TRBJ1-5, the CDR3 gives the full variable domain: GAGVSQSPRYKVTKRGQDVALRCDPISGHVSLYWYRQALGQGPEFLTYFNYEAQQDKSGLPNDRFSAERPEGSISTLTIQRTEQRDSAMYRCASSPLTGGGQPQHFGDGTRLSIL.

The rearrangement joins TRBV7-9 to TRBJ1-5, with no clear D. The length of the CDR3 is 14 residues. Germline CDR1 SEHNR, CDR2 FQNEAQ (reference sequence). V was pared by 3 bases and J by 1 base, with 7 bases between. The CDR3 region has the DNA TGTGCCAGCAGCTTTCTGGGGAGCAATCAGCCCCAGCATTTT. This translates into CASSFLGSNQPQHF.

This clonotype has only a few counts. The chain is built from TRBV10-3 and TRBJ1-6, with TRBD1 as a possible D gene (5 bases). Germline V gene sequence: CDR1 ENHRY, CDR2 SYGVKD. The CDR3 is made up of 13 amino acids. The V and J ends lost 7 bases and 7 bases respectively, with 11 bases between them. CDR3 nucleotides: TGTGCCATCAATGGACAACTGAATTCACCCCTCCACTTT. As protein: CAINGQLNSPLHF.

V usage is TRBV29-1 and J usage is TRBJ1-1; no definite D call. This CDR3 is built from 13 residues. Per the germline V gene, CDR1 is SQVTM and CDR2 is ANQGSEA. V was shortened by 4 bases and J by 1 base, with 10 bases between the two germline ends. CDR3 amino acids: CSVVAVENTEAFF. For the CDR3, the DNA is TGCAGCGTTGTTGCTGTGGAGAACACTGAAGCTTTCTTT.

This clonotype was seen at least ten times. This rearrangement joins TRBV29-1 to TRBJ1-5; perhaps TRBD1 as D (6 bases). Germline values: CDR1 SQVTM, CDR2 ANQGSEA. CDR3 length: 11 residues. The CDR3 here is CGAGVDQPQHF. The CDR3 DNA follows: TGCGGGGCAGGGGTGGATCAGCCCCAGCATTTT.

This clonotype was recorded many times. Here the CDR3 DNA reads TGTGCCAGCAGTTCGCTAGCGGGGGCTTACGAGCAGTACTTC. Its protein product is CASSSLAGAYEQYF. J is TRBJ2-7 and V is TRBV12-3 or TRBV12-4; 10 nucleotides line up with TRBD2. After removal of 4 bases from V and 4 bases from J, the junction contained 4 bases not matched to a gene. This CDR3 comprises 14 residues.

The CDR3 loop reads CATSDIGRAFYEQYF. The CDR3 nucleotides are TGTGCCACCAGTGATATCGGGCGGGCTTTCTACGAGCAGTACTTC. The chain joins TRBV24-1 to TRBJ2-7; perhaps TRBD2 as D (5 bases). Deletions cut 3 bases from V and 3 bases from J, with 14 bases between. Germline CDR1 KGHDR, CDR2 SFDVKD. The CDR3 contains 15 residues.

This clonotype has just a few counts. The chain has TRBV5-1 and TRBJ2-5, with D tentatively TRBD1 (7 bases). V was trimmed by 0 bases and J by 1 base, leaving 10 bases between them. The CDR3 sequence is 15 residues long. Germline V gene sequence: CDR1 SGHRS, CDR2 YFSETQ. The CDR3, as DNA: TGCGCCAGCAGCTTGGGCAGGGGGGCCCAAGAGACCCAGTACTTC. It translates to CASSLGRGAQETQYF.

This clonotype was observed a few times. V is TRBV28 and J is TRBJ2-1; D uncertain. The germline CDR1 and CDR2 sequences are MDHEN and SYDVKM. This CDR3 has 14 residues. Trimming removed 3 bases at V and 3 bases at J, with 9 bases between. In DNA, the CDR3 is TGTGCCAGCAGTTTCGCCCTATTCTACAATGAGCAGTTCTTC. Translated, it gives CASSFALFYNEQFF. The full variable domain, rest sourced from reference TRBV28 and TRBJ2-1, is DVKVTQSSRYLVKRTGEKVFLECVQDMDHENMFWYRQDPGLGLRLIYFSYDVKMKEKGDIPEGYSVSREKKERFSLILESASTNQTSMYLCASSFALFYNEQFFGPGTRLTVL.